A selection of T cell receptor beta chains follows, all from one sample in a study of preoperative IRX-2 immunotherapy in early breast cancer. Produced via immunoSEQ multiplex PCR; TCRdb's table is partial and in-frame only. The sample records fewer than 70,000 clones, approximately 94% being singletons. The material was obtained from a patient treated with IRX-2 immunotherapy. These receptors all stem from a human donor with breast cancer. The CDR3 runs from the conserved cysteine through the conserved F or W. A D gene is named only where the DNA matches it firmly. Only part of the rows carry a size: once, few, many, or a class if the clone is expanded.

TRBJ1-3	TRBD1	.	TRBV5-3	15	CARSTGQGRSHTIYF	TGTGCCAGAAGCACAGGACAGGGTAGGAGTCACACCATATATTTT
TRBJ1-5	.	.	TRBV10-3	14	CAISVQGSNQPQHF	TGTGCCATCAGTGTGCAGGGCAGCAATCAGCCCCAGCATTTT
TRBJ2-5	.	once	TRBV18	11	CASSPEETQYF	TGTGCCAGCTCACCGGAGGAGACCCAGTACTTC
TRBJ2-7	TRBD2	.	TRBV11-2	14	CASSFSGRTYEQYF	TGTGCCAGCAGCTTTAGCGGGCGGACCTACGAGCAGTACTTC
TRBJ2-2	TRBD1	.	TRBV28	16	CASSLPPGQHTGELFF	TGTGCCAGCAGTTTACCCCCGGGACAGCACACCGGGGAGCTGTTTTTT
TRBJ2-5	TRBD2	.	TRBV4-1	17	CASTRGLAGGLQETQYF	TGCGCCAGCACAAGGGGACTAGCGGGGGGTTTGCAAGAGACCCAGTACTTC
TRBJ1-4	.	.	TRBV6-5	15	CASSYSIRIDEKLFF	TGTGCCAGCAGTTACTCGATCAGGATAGATGAAAAACTGTTTTTT
TRBJ2-1	.	once	TRBV7-9	16	CASSLALSGTYNEQFF	TGTGCCAGCAGCTTAGCGCTGTCGGGGACATACAATGAGCAGTTCTTC
TRBJ2-2	.	.	TRBV5-1	14	CASSSQGNTGELFF	TGCGCCAGCAGCTCACAGGGAAACACCGGGGAGCTGTTTTTT
TRBJ1-5	.	once	TRBV5-8	16	CASSLWALGGNQPQHF	TGTGCCAGCAGCTTGTGGGCCCTTGGGGGCAATCAGCCCCAGCATTTT
TRBJ2-6	.	.	TRBV19	14	CASSLSSGANVLTF	TGTGCCAGTAGTTTGAGTTCTGGGGCCAACGTCCTGACTTTC
TRBJ2-7	TRBD1	.	TRBV28	19	CASSPTTGWGPRDYYEQYF	TGTGCCAGCAGCCCGACGACAGGGTGGGGACCACGGGATTATTACGAGCAGTACTTC
TRBJ1-2	.	few	TRBV2	15	CASSVTWDTDSGYTF	TGTGCCAGCAGTGTCACCTGGGACACGGACTCTGGCTACACCTTC
TRBJ2-6	TRBD1	.	TRBV2	14	CAIIGQVGANVLTF	TGTGCCATCATAGGACAGGTGGGGGCCAACGTCCTGACTTTC
TRBJ1-1	.	.	TRBV5-1	15	CASSFAGGMNTEAFF	TGCGCCAGCAGCTTTGCGGGCGGCATGAACACTGAAGCTTTCTTT
TRBJ2-1	TRBD2	.	TRBV4-3	20	CASSQEFYSGLESSYNEQFF	TGCGCCAGCAGCCAAGAATTTTATTCGGGACTAGAATCTTCCTACAATGAGCAGTTCTTC
TRBJ2-7	.	.	TRBV6-6	11	CASSPAYEQYF	TGTGCCAGCAGCCCCGCCTACGAGCAGTACTTC
TRBJ1-4	TRBD1	.	TRBV5-1	14	CASSNRGLDEKLFF	TGCGCCAGCAGCAACAGGGGGCTAGATGAAAAACTGTTTTTT
TRBJ2-3	TRBD2	.	TRBV7-9	17	CASSFTSGGPAWHTQYF	TGTGCCAGCAGCTTTACTAGCGGGGGGCCCGCGTGGCATACGCAGTATTTT
TRBJ1-1	.	few	TRBV29-1	13	CSSITSANTEAFF	TGCAGCTCAATCACCTCGGCGAACACTGAAGCTTTCTTT
TRBJ1-2	TRBD1	once	TRBV28	16	CASSSPGQGGVYGYTF	TGTGCCAGCAGTAGTCCGGGACAGGGTGGGGTCTATGGCTACACCTTC
TRBJ1-5	.	.	TRBV5-5	16	CASSLVPYRGNQPQHF	TGTGCCAGCAGCTTGGTTCCCTACCGGGGCAATCAGCCCCAGCATTTT
TRBJ2-7	TRBD2	.	TRBV28	14	CASRPTSGVYEQYF	TGTGCCAGCAGGCCGACTAGCGGAGTCTACGAGCAGTACTTC
TRBJ2-5	.	.	TRBV6-1	14	CASSEAGPEETQYF	TGTGCCAGCAGTGAAGCTGGCCCGGAAGAGACCCAGTACTTC
TRBJ2-1	TRBD2	.	TRBV29-1	14	CSVLTGTSGHQQFF	TGCAGCGTGTTAACCGGGACTAGCGGGCACCAGCAGTTCTTC
TRBJ1-2	.	.	TRBV27	13	CASSLQGQVGYTF	TGTGCCAGCAGTTTGCAGGGGCAAGTTGGCTACACCTTC
TRBJ2-7	TRBD2	.	TRBV13	15	CASSSREGLSYEQYF	TGTGCCAGCAGCAGTCGGGAGGGACTATCCTACGAGCAGTACTTC
TRBJ1-2	.	once	TRBV5-5	12	CASTKTDGGYTF	TGTGCCAGCACCAAAACGGACGGAGGCTACACCTTC
TRBJ2-1	TRBD1	.	TRBV27	15	CASSLGTGGYNEQFF	TGTGCCAGCAGTTTGGGGACAGGGGGCTACAATGAGCAGTTCTTC
TRBJ1-2	.	.	TRBV28	14	CASSPGGGHYGYTF	TGTGCCAGCTCCCCCGGTGGGGGACACTATGGCTACACCTTC
TRBJ2-1	TRBD2	.	TRBV11-3	15	CASSLDSSSGSEQFF	TGTGCCAGCAGCTTAGATTCGTCTAGCGGGAGCGAGCAGTTCTTC
TRBJ1-2	TRBD1	.	TRBV5-6	15	CASSLGQAPNYGYTF	TGTGCCAGCAGCCTAGGACAGGCACCTAACTATGGCTACACCTTC
TRBJ1-1	.	.	TRBV30	11	CAWNRNTEAFF	TGTGCCTGGAACAGGAACACTGAAGCTTTCTTT
TRBJ2-5	TRBD1	.	TRBV2	14	CASRGTGGMETQYF	TGTGCCAGCAGGGGGACAGGGGGAATGGAGACCCAGTACTTC
TRBJ2-2	.	.	TRBV19	15	CASSIRGYNTGELFF	TGTGCCAGTAGTATCCGGGGGTATAACACCGGGGAGCTGTTTTTT
TRBJ2-2	.	once	TRBV14	15	CASSRVLQNTGELFF	TGTGCCAGCAGCCGGGTCTTACAGAACACCGGGGAGCTGTTTTTT
TRBJ2-5	.	.	TRBV5-5	14	CASSPWGLEETQYF	TGTGCCAGCAGCCCTTGGGGCCTAGAGGAGACCCAGTACTTC
TRBJ2-3	TRBD2	.	TRBV9	15	CASSVVSGSPDTQYF	TGTGCCAGCAGCGTAGTTAGCGGGAGCCCAGATACGCAGTATTTT
TRBJ1-4	.	once	TRBV6-6	12	CASSPPGEKLFF	TGTGCCAGCAGTCCCCCCGGGGAAAAACTGTTTTTT
TRBJ2-6	.	.	TRBV5-6	17	CASSPPAGPPGANVLTF	TGTGCCAGCAGCCCCCCCGCAGGGCCCCCTGGGGCCAACGTCCTGACTTTC